The T cell receptor (beta chain) described here comes from a study of blood T cells in healthy people across ages. Study-wide results and caveats: Nothing was known about donor CMV status, and this possibly confounded expanded clonotype changes. Samples with more naive T cells showed higher observed beta diversity. Greater diversity and more naive CD4+ cells were seen in long-lived donors than in aged donors.

Germline CDR1 reads MGHRA; CDR2 reads YSYEKL. This CDR3 contains 13 residues. The authors isolated at least 6.5 million PBMCs per sample. Then a second PCR, running roughly 7 to 12 cycles, was carried out with a sample-barcoded 5' primer and a J-beta primer mix. TCRdb ran MiXCR on the 5' RACE reads and lists one entry per CDR3 protein. The sample consists of approximately 1,700,000 distinct CDR3 sequences, approximately 40% of them appearing once. A remark on this clonotype: Its antigen is not identified. One end of the junction is discordant with germline, which a read error may explain.

Sequencing was performed on blood. The receptor was isolated from a human donor in good health. This sequence joins TRBV4-1 and TRBJ2-5; D is ambiguous. CDR3 amino acids: CASSQGVLETQYF. The CDR3 region has the DNA TGTGCCAGCAGCCAAGGAGTTTTAGAGACCCAGTACTTC.